The text below deals with one T cell receptor beta chain. These data belong to a study of blood T cell repertoires in COVID-19. Trimming removed 5 bases from V and 2 bases from J; junction bases left unmatched: 7. CDR1 is SGHAT, CDR2 FQNNGV, per germline. The CDR3 extends over 16 amino acids. Authors' analysis steps: Estimates of nucleated cell counts were drawn from the amplification of reference gene primers. The data were produced by immunoSEQ multiplex PCR, yet TCRdb's version contains in-frame clones alone and is incomplete. V and J calls and clone size follow that table, whereas D and trimming were derived from the DNA. The repertoire holds about 130,000 clones, with around 74% as singletons.

The sequencing sample was made of peripheral blood. The V call is TRBV11-2, the J call TRBJ2-3, with 10 bases that match TRBD2. This TCR derives from a man between 60 and 75 years old with acute or convalescent COVID-19. CDR3 sequence: CASSLRTSGYTDTQYF. The CDR3 DNA follows: TGTGCCAGCAGCCTCCGGACTAGCGGTTACACAGATACGCAGTATTTT.